This TCR beta chain appears in the sequencing data of a study of T cell responses to AZD1222 COVID-19 vaccine. Of note for this clone: Its matching antigen is unknown.

Trimming stripped 1 base from V and 10 bases from J, with 11 bases between. Germline assignment: CDR1 MNHEY and CDR2 SMNVEV (reference sequence). The CDR3 has 14 residues. Assay: immunoSEQ multiplex PCR; the TCRdb copy retains only in-frame clones and omits some. The sample lists roughly 150,000 clones; roughly 87% were seen once. Study results and caveats: Among the donors, most were white British and more were female, and clonal diversity was possibly underestimated.

This sequence originates from an adult who received the AZD1222 COVID-19 vaccine. Sequences were derived from peripheral blood, sampled 28 days after the second AZD1222 dose. This chain connects TRBV27 to TRBJ1-6, with D tentatively TRBD1 (5 bases). The CDR3, as DNA: TGTGCCAGCAGTTTATTAGGGGAACGGTCACCCCTCCACTTT. It codes for CASSLLGERSPLHF.